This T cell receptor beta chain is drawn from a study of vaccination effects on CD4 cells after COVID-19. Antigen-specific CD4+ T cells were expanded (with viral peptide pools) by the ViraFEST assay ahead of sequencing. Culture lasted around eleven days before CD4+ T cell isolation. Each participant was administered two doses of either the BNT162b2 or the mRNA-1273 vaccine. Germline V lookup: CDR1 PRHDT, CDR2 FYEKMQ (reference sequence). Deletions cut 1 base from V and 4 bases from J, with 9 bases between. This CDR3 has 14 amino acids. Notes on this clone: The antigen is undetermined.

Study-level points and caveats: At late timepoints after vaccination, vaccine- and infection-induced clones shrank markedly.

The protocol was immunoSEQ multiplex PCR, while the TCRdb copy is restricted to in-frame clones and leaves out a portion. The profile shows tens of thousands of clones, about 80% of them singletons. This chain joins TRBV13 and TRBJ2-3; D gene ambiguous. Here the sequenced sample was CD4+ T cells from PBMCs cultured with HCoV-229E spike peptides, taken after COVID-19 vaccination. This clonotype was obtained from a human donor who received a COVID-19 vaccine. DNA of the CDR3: TGTGCCAGCAGCTTAGAGGCTAAGGCAGATACGCAGTATTTT. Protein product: CASSLEAKADTQYF.